This paragraph reports one T cell receptor (beta chain). Its antigen is still unknown. It may be a read error: a sequence one base away is much more abundant. The entry originates in a study of early T cells in non-severe SARS-CoV-2 infection. Turning to the study itself: Unsorted whole blood bulk RNA was sequenced, with unpaired chains. Study findings and constraints: A preference for anti-spike CD8 responses marked VDJdb matching, which missed private and CD4 specificities.

The TCR library protocol attached unique molecular identifiers to the individual cDNA molecules. TCRdb redid the calling of the 5' RACE reads with MiXCR, one entry per CDR3 protein. The data show 97,000 or so distinct CDR3 sequences, about an eighth seen once. The sequence was collected from an adult who was a healthcare worker with PCR-confirmed SARS-CoV-2 infection or an uninfected control (not recorded which). Source material: whole blood.

CDR3 amino acids: CANSTGTVNQPQHF. As DNA, the CDR3 is TGTGCCAACAGTACGGGGACAGTCAATCAGCCCCAGCATTTT. The V gene is TRBV6-2 or TRBV6-3, the J gene TRBJ1-5, with TRBD1 matching over 7 bases. The CDR3 sequence is 14 residues long. Germline V gene lookup returns CDR1 MNHEY and CDR2 SVGEGT.